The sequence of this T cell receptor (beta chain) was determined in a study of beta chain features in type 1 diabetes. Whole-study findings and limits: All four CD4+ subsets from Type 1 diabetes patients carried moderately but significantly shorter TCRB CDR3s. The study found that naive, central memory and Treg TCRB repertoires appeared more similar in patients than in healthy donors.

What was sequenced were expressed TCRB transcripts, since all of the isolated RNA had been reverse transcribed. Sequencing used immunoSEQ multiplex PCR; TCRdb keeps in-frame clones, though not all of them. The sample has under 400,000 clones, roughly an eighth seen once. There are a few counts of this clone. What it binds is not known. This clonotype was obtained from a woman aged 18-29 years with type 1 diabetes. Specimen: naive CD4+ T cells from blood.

CDR3 region: CASSAGGRGAGSTQYF. As DNA, the CDR3 is TGTGCCAGCAGCGCGGGAGGGCGGGGGGCCGGGAGTACGCAGTATTTT. The rearrangement joins TRBV9 to TRBJ2-3; 8 bases map to TRBD2. The CDR3 consists of 16 residues. Germline V gene lookup returns CDR1 SGDLS and CDR2 YYNGEE. After removal of 3 bases from V and 8 bases from J, the junction contained 14 bases not matched to a gene.